A single sample is the source of the 7 T cell receptor beta chains below, sequenced in a study of graft-versus-host responses after intestinal transplantation. Clones were read by immunoSEQ multiplex PCR, and TCRdb kept only the in-frame ones, dropping some. The table includes about 63,000 clones, about nine tenths detected once. To release intraepithelial and lamina propria lymphocytes, the graft tissue was processed. The source material was ileum tissue, sampled about 350 days after transplant. The source of these receptors is a human patient who received an intestinal transplant, so some T cells may come from the graft donor.

The V and J genes are TRBV10-2 and TRBJ2-7; D possibly corresponds to TRBD2 (5 bases). The CDR3 spans 12 residues. Trimming removed 3 bases from V and 3 bases from J, with 6 bases in between. In germline, CDR1 is WSHSY, CDR2 SAAADI. The CDR3 DNA follows: TGCGCCAGCAGTGAAGGAGGCTACGAGCAGTACTTC. Its protein product is CASSEGGYEQYF.

The V gene is TRBV6-5, the J gene TRBJ2-5, with D unresolved. The CDR3 is made up of 11 amino acids. Germline V gene lookup returns CDR1 MNHEY and CDR2 SVGAGI. V lost 5 bases, J lost 5 bases, and 6 bases lay in between. CDR3 DNA sequence: TGTGCCAGCAGTGATGTGGAGACCCAGTACTTC. This gives the protein CASSDVETQYF.

The J gene is TRBJ1-3, the V gene TRBV28; D gene uncertain. The CDR3 totals 12 residues. V dropped 7 bases and J dropped 5 bases, with 9 bases sitting between them. The V gene's germline CDR1 is MDHEN and CDR2 SYDVKM. The CDR3 DNA reads TGTGCCAGCAATTCCGGACGAAACACCATATATTTT. Residues: CASNSGRNTIYF.

The chain employs TRBV6-1 and TRBJ2-1, with D hard to call. Germline CDR1 reads MNHNS; CDR2 reads SASEGT. With 5 bases removed from V and 9 bases from J, the gap between germline ends came to 14 bases. This CDR3 region has 13 residues. The CDR3 protein is CASSTGPTSEQFF. CDR3 in DNA: TGTGCCAGCAGTACCGGACCCACAAGTGAGCAGTTCTTC.

The V and J genes are TRBV6-5 and TRBJ1-1; D remains ambiguous. Trimming cost V 8 bases and J 5 bases, with 9 bases left between them. This CDR3 comprises 11 residues. In germline, CDR1 is MNHEY, CDR2 SVGAGI. CDR3 DNA: TGTGCCAGCGAATTCAGAACTGAAGCTTTCTTT. Translated: CASEFRTEAFF.

The V call is TRBV4-1, the J call TRBJ2-2; D uncertain. The V gene lost 3 bases and the J gene lost 7 bases, with 15 bases spanning the gap. The CDR3 runs 15 residues. The germline CDR1 and CDR2 sequences are MGHRA and YSYEKL. The CDR3 DNA sequence: TGCGCCAGCAGCCATAGGGTCTGGGAAGGCGGGGAGCTGTTTTTT. Residues: CASSHRVWEGGELFF.

The chain has TRBV25-1 and TRBJ2-3; 11 nucleotides align to TRBD1. J lost 2 bases, V lost 8 bases, and 9 bases had no gene match. The CDR3 spans 16 residues. Germline lookup yields CDR1 MGHDK and CDR2 SYGVNS. The chain's CDR3 is CASSLGTGGVTDTQYF. DNA for the CDR3: TGTGCCAGCTCGCTGGGGACAGGGGGGGTCACAGATACGCAGTATTTT.